This T cell receptor beta chain was retrieved from a study of cytomegalovirus exposure and HLA in healthy donors. The study's findings and limits: In a later analysis, a missense DCLRE1C variant was linked to TCR beta V- and J-gene trimming. Reportedly, HLA-A and HLA-B alleles of most subjects were accurately predicted from TCR beta. Researchers had no immune exposure information except CMV serostatus available.

The CDR3 loop spans 19 amino acids. The germline V gene encodes CDR1 SGHDT and CDR2 YYEEEE. V was pared by 4 bases and J by 2 bases, with 25 bases between. Concerning this clone: Its specificity is unknown.

Vbeta (60) and Jbeta (13) primers were used in the PCR. Profiling relied on immunoSEQ multiplex PCR, and the TCRdb table lists in-frame clones only, not all of them. The profile shows tens of thousands of clones, over 70% of them singletons. This receptor was taken from a man aged 45-65 years in good health and CMV-seronegative. The source material was PBMCs. J is TRBJ2-1 and V is TRBV5-6; weak D call: TRBD2 (7 bases). The CDR3 is CASSPTGGFAGAPYNEQFF. CDR3 sequence (DNA): TGTGCCAGCAGCCCGACGGGGGGCTTCGCGGGAGCTCCCTACAATGAGCAGTTCTTC.